This T cell receptor beta chain originates from a study of blood T cell repertoires in COVID-19. Across the whole study: From the United States, Italy and Spain came samples of acute and convalescent COVID-19.

V was trimmed by 2 bases and J by 6 bases, leaving 11 bases between them. Germline V gene lookup returns CDR1 MNHNS and CDR2 SASEGT. The CDR3 covers 13 residues. Source study methods: How many nucleated cells were present was estimated from reference gene primer amplification. Sequencing was performed with immunoSEQ multiplex PCR; in TCRdb, only in-frame clones are kept and a portion is missing. From that table come the V and J calls and clone size; the DNA was used to work out D and trimming. The sample lists some 95,000 clones; 91% were seen once. Sequenced sample: peripheral blood. The V and J genes are TRBV6-1 and TRBJ2-7; a weak D match, TRBD1 (6 bases). The receptor was isolated from a human donor with active COVID-19. The donor label of this sample is uncertain. The CDR3 is CASSEYRAGEQYF. In DNA, the CDR3 is TGTGCCAGCAGTGAATACAGGGCCGGCGAGCAGTACTTC.